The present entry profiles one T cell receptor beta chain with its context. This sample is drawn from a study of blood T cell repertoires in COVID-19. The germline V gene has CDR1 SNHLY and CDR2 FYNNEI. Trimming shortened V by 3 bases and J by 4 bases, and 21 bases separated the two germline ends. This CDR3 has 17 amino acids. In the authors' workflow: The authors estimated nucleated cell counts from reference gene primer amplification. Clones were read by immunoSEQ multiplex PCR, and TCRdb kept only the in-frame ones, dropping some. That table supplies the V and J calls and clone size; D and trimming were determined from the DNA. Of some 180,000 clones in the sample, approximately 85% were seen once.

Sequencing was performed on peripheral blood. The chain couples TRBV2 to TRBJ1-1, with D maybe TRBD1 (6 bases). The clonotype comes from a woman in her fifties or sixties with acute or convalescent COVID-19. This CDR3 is CASSDQGSTSWGTEAFF. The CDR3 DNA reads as TGTGCCAGCAGTGATCAGGGGTCGACATCCTGGGGCACTGAAGCTTTCTTT.